This T cell receptor beta chain derives from a study of blood T cell repertoires in COVID-19. In the study overall: Sites across the United States, Italy and Spain contributed samples from acute and convalescent COVID-19. T cells, B-cell-depleted T cells, or PBMCs provided the cDNA or gDNA that served as material.

Enrolment of Seattle patients took place during active infection, and they were followed longitudinally. The CDR3 extends over 12 amino acids. Per the germline V gene, CDR1 is SNHLY and CDR2 is FYNNEI. With 3 bases removed from V and 8 bases from J, the gap between germline ends came to 10 bases. Authors' analysis steps: Nucleated cell counts were estimated from reference gene primer amplification. Generated by immunoSEQ multiplex PCR, the TCRdb table keeps only in-frame clones and is missing some. The V and J calls and clone size were taken over from that table, and D and trimming were inferred from the DNA. The table includes over 60,000 clones, 76% detected once.

The receptor was isolated from a man aged 55 to 70 with COVID-19, enrolled during active disease. The chain recombines TRBV2 with TRBJ1-2; D is ambiguous. The source material was peripheral blood. CDR3 DNA: TGTGCCAGCAGTGATTTGGCGGTCGGCTACACCTTC. Encoded protein: CASSDLAVGYTF.